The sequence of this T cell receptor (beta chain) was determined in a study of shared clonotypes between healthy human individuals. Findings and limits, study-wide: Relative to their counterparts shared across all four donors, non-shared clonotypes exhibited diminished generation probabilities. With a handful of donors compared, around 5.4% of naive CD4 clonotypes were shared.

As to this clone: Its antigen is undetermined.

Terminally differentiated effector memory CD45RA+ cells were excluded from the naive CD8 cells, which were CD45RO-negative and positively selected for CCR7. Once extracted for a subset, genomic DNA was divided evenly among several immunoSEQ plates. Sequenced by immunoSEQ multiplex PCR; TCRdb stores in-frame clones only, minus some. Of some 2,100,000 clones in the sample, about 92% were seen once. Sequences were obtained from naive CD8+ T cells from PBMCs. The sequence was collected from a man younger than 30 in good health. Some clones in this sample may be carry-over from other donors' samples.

As DNA, the CDR3 is TGTGCTAGTGGTTTGTGGACTAGCGGGAGGTGGGCGAATGAGCAGTTCTTC. It encodes CASGLWTSGRWANEQFF. The chain has TRBV12-5 and TRBJ2-1; 14 bases fit TRBD2. The CDR3 covers 17 residues. The germline V gene has CDR1 LGHNT and CDR2 FRNRAP. V dropped 2 bases and J dropped 7; count of bases not matched to a gene: 7.